The present TCR beta chain was sequenced within a study of Ad26.COV2.S vaccination and SARS-CoV-2 variants. Study in general: Donor had been placed in the Ad26.COV2.S arm of the COV1001 trial. Participants got Ad26.COV2.S intramuscularly, once or twice 56 days apart. Study results and limitations: Following vaccination, spike-specific CD8+ and CD4+ T cell responses reportedly exhibited substantial breadth.

Worth noting for this clone: The antigen remains undetermined.

Produced via immunoSEQ multiplex PCR; TCRdb's table is partial and in-frame only. The sample carries 300,000 to 400,000 clones, less than 90% recorded once. V shed 11 bases, J shed 6 bases, and the junction held 16 bases outside the gene matches. This CDR3 has 15 amino acids. The germline CDR1 and CDR2 sequences are MNHEY and SVGAGI. Specified treatment: some 19 received Ad26.COV2.S at low or high dose, single or two shots; several received placebo; per-sample allocation not given. Repertoires come from day 63 after the first vaccine or placebo injection. It was an adult aged 18-55 years in Boston who was the donor.

The chain joins TRBV6-5 to TRBJ2-7, with 10 bases lining up with TRBD1. This TCR came from a person aged 18 to 59 who received the Ad26.COV2.S COVID-19 vaccine or a placebo. The sequencing here drew on peripheral blood, taken in a trial of Ad26.COV2.S vaccine versus placebo. CDR3 DNA sequence: TGTGCCGGCAATTACGACAGGGGGCTAGTAGGCGAGCAGTACTTC. Translation gives CAGNYDRGLVGEQYF.